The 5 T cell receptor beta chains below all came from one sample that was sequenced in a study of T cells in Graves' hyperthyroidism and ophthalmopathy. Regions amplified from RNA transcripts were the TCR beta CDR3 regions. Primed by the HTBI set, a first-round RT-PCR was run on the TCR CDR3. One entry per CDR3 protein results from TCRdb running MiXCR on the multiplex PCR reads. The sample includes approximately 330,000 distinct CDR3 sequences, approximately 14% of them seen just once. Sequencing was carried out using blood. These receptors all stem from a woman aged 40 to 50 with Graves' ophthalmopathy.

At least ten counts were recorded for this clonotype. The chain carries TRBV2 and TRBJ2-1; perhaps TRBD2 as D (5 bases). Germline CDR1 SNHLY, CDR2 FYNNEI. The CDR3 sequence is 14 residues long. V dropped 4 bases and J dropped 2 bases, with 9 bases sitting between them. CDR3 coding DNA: TGTGCCAGCAGTGGAGAGGGTACCTACAATGAGCAGTTCTTC. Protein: CASSGEGTYNEQFF.

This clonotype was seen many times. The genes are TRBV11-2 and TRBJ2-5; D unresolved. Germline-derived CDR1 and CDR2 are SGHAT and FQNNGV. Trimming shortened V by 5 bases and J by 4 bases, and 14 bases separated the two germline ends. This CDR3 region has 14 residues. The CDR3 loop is CASSQGRRAETQYF. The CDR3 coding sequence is TGTGCCAGCAGCCAAGGACGAAGAGCAGAGACCCAGTACTTC.

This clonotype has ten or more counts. The CDR3 protein is CASRRDPVNTEAFF. CDR3 nucleotide sequence: TGTGCCAGCAGAAGGGACCCAGTGAACACTGAAGCTTTCTTT. The chain links TRBV6-1 to TRBJ1-1, with D possibly TRBD1 on 5 matching bases. The CDR3 length is 14 residues. CDR1 and CDR2 from the germline V gene are MNHNS and SASEGT. V lost 6 bases and J 0 bases, leaving 11 bases between the germline ends.

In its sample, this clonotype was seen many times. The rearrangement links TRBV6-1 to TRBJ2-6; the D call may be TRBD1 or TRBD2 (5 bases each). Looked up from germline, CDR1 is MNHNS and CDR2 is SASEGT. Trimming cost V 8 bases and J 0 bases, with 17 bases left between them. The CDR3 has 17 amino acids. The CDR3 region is CASLRGWIGSGANVLTF. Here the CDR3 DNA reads TGTGCCAGCCTCCGGGGCTGGATCGGCTCTGGGGCCAACGTCCTGACTTTC.

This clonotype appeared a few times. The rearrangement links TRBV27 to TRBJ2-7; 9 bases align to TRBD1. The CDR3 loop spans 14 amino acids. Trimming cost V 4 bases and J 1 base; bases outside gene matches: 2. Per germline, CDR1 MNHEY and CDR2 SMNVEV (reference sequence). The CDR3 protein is CASSYGQGSYEQYF. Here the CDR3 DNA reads TGTGCCAGCAGTTACGGACAGGGGTCCTACGAGCAGTACTTC.